A selection of T cell receptor beta chains follows, all from one sample in a study of blood T cell repertoires in COVID-19. Using immunoSEQ multiplex PCR, the repertoire was profiled, and TCRdb retains in-frame clones only, with some absent. The data contain roughly 200,000 clones, approximately 85% of them singletons. The sequenced material came from peripheral blood. The source of these receptors is a man in his fifties or sixties with acute or convalescent COVID-19. CDR3s include the opening cysteine and the closing phenylalanine or tryptophan. The order of the fields is J gene, V gene, D gene, clone size, CDR3 protein, CDR3 DNA. The D gene is left open where the match is weak. Clone sizes are given selectively: once, few, many, or a class where the clone is expanded.

TRBJ2-7 TRBV6-5 TRBD2 - CASSYSRTSGSYEQYF TGTGCCAGCAGTTACTCGCGGACTAGCGGCTCCTACGAGCAGTACTTC
TRBJ1-1 TRBV4-3 - - CASSPEAIGNTEAFF TGCGCCAGCAGCCCCGAGGCTATCGGGAACACTGAAGCTTTCTTT
TRBJ2-7 TRBV6-5 - - CASSYQGPTRGEQYF TGTGCCAGCAGTTACCAGGGGCCCACGAGGGGCGAGCAGTACTTC
TRBJ2-1 TRBV29-1 - - CSVGLGASHHNEQFF TGCAGCGTCGGTTTGGGCGCGTCACACCACAATGAGCAGTTCTTC
TRBJ2-5 TRBV9 TRBD1 once CASSVGRGTGMETQYF TGTGCCAGCAGCGTAGGGAGGGGGACAGGGATGGAGACCCAGTACTTC
TRBJ2-5 TRBV2 TRBD2 - CASDWGLAGGPKWKTQYF TGTGCCAGCGACTGGGGACTAGCGGGAGGTCCGAAGTGGAAGACCCAGTACTTC
TRBJ2-1 TRBV23-1 TRBD2 - CASSPKGGGEQFF TGCGCCAGCAGCCCAAAGGGCGGGGGGGAGCAGTTCTTC
TRBJ1-1 TRBV5-1 TRBD1 - CASSSAGTGNTEAFF TGCGCCAGCAGCTCTGCCGGGACAGGTAACACTGAAGCTTTCTTT
TRBJ2-1 TRBV6-2/TRBV6-3 TRBD1 - CASNPRSHRGGYEQFF TGTGCCAGCAACCCAAGAAGTCACAGGGGTGGGTATGAGCAGTTCTTC
TRBJ2-7 TRBV14 TRBD2 - CASSQIGGSTSYEQYF TGTGCCAGCAGCCAAATTGGCGGGAGTACCTCCTACGAGCAGTACTTC
TRBJ2-2 TRBV30 TRBD2 once CAWNLAGAGELFF TGTGCCTGGAACTTAGCGGGAGCGGGGGAGCTGTTTTTT
TRBJ1-1 TRBV28 TRBD1 - CASSPPDRGNFF TGTGCCAGCAGCCCCCCCGACAGGGGGAATTTCTTT
TRBJ1-5 TRBV30 - once CAWSVQDNQPQHF TGTGCCTGGAGTGTACAGGACAATCAGCCCCAGCATTTT
TRBJ2-2 TRBV3-1/TRBV3-2 TRBD2 - CASSRPRLAGGPGELFF TGTGCCAGCAGCCGGCCGCGGCTAGCGGGAGGGCCCGGGGAGCTGTTTTTT
TRBJ2-7 TRBV19 TRBD2 - CASSPPGGPYEQYF TGTGCCAGTAGTCCGCCGGGAGGGCCCTACGAGCAGTACTTC
TRBJ1-1 TRBV5-4 TRBD1 once CASSAPDRALSDTEAFF TGTGCCAGCAGCGCTCCGGACAGGGCCCTCAGTGACACTGAAGCTTTCTTT
TRBJ2-1 TRBV29-1 TRBD2 once CSVFGTSGSYEQFF TGCAGCGTTTTCGGGACTAGCGGGAGCTATGAGCAGTTCTTC
TRBJ2-3 TRBV12-2 - - CASRLAPSGSLFEDTDTQYF TGTGCAAGTCGCTTAGCCCCTAGCGGGAGTTTGTTTGAGGACACAGATACGCAGTATTTT
TRBJ1-1 TRBV2 TRBD1 - CASSGGTGHTEAFF TGTGCCAGCAGTGGCGGGACAGGTCACACTGAAGCTTTCTTT
TRBJ2-7 TRBV19 TRBD1 few CASSQRGTGAYEQYF TGTGCCAGTAGCCAGCGGGGGACAGGGGCCTACGAGCAGTACTTC
TRBJ2-1 TRBV6-5 - - CASSYSLRNDDEQFF TGTGCCAGCAGTTACTCGCTGCGGAACGACGATGAGCAGTTCTTC
TRBJ1-5 TRBV6-5 - - CASSYQTVSANQPQHF TGTGCCAGCAGTTACCAGACAGTTTCGGCGAATCAGCCCCAGCATTTT
TRBJ2-5 TRBV5-6 TRBD2 - CASNWMREILPMKTQYF TGTGCCAGCAACTGGATGCGGGAGATTCTACCTATGAAGACCCAGTACTTC
TRBJ2-6 TRBV14 TRBD1 - CASSHRDRDSGANVLTF TGTGCCAGCAGCCACCGGGACAGGGATTCTGGGGCCAACGTCCTGACTTTC
TRBJ2-3 TRBV9 - once CASSVGADTQYF TGTGCCAGCAGCGTAGGCGCGGATACGCAGTATTTT
TRBJ2-5 TRBV19 TRBD1 - CASSPGTVSQETQYF TGTGCCAGTAGCCCCGGGACAGTGTCCCAAGAGACCCAGTACTTC
TRBJ1-5 TRBV27 TRBD1 - CASRHKQKDRESRNQPQHF TGTGCCAGCAGGCACAAGCAGAAGGACAGGGAATCTCGAAATCAGCCCCAGCATTTT
TRBJ2-7 TRBV27 - - CASRLAGRGSYEQYF TGTGCCAGCAGGCTAGCCGGGAGAGGTTCCTACGAGCAGTACTTC
TRBJ2-1 TRBV11-3 TRBD2 - CASSSGTSGGDEQFF TGTGCCAGCAGCTCAGGAACTAGCGGAGGGGATGAGCAGTTCTTC
TRBJ1-5 TRBV27 - - CASSSRWTRTASNQPQHF TGTGCCAGCAGTTCGAGATGGACCAGGACAGCCAGCAATCAGCCCCAGCATTTT
TRBJ2-1 TRBV6-5 - few CASRPAQRAEQFF TGTGCCAGCAGACCCGCCCAGCGGGCTGAGCAGTTCTTC
TRBJ2-7 TRBV7-2 TRBD1 once CASSSSGQLYEQYF TGTGCCAGCAGCTCATCGGGACAGCTCTACGAGCAGTACTTC
TRBJ2-7 TRBV6-2/TRBV6-3 - - CASSSNQVEQYF TGTGCCAGCAGTTCCAACCAGGTCGAGCAGTACTTC